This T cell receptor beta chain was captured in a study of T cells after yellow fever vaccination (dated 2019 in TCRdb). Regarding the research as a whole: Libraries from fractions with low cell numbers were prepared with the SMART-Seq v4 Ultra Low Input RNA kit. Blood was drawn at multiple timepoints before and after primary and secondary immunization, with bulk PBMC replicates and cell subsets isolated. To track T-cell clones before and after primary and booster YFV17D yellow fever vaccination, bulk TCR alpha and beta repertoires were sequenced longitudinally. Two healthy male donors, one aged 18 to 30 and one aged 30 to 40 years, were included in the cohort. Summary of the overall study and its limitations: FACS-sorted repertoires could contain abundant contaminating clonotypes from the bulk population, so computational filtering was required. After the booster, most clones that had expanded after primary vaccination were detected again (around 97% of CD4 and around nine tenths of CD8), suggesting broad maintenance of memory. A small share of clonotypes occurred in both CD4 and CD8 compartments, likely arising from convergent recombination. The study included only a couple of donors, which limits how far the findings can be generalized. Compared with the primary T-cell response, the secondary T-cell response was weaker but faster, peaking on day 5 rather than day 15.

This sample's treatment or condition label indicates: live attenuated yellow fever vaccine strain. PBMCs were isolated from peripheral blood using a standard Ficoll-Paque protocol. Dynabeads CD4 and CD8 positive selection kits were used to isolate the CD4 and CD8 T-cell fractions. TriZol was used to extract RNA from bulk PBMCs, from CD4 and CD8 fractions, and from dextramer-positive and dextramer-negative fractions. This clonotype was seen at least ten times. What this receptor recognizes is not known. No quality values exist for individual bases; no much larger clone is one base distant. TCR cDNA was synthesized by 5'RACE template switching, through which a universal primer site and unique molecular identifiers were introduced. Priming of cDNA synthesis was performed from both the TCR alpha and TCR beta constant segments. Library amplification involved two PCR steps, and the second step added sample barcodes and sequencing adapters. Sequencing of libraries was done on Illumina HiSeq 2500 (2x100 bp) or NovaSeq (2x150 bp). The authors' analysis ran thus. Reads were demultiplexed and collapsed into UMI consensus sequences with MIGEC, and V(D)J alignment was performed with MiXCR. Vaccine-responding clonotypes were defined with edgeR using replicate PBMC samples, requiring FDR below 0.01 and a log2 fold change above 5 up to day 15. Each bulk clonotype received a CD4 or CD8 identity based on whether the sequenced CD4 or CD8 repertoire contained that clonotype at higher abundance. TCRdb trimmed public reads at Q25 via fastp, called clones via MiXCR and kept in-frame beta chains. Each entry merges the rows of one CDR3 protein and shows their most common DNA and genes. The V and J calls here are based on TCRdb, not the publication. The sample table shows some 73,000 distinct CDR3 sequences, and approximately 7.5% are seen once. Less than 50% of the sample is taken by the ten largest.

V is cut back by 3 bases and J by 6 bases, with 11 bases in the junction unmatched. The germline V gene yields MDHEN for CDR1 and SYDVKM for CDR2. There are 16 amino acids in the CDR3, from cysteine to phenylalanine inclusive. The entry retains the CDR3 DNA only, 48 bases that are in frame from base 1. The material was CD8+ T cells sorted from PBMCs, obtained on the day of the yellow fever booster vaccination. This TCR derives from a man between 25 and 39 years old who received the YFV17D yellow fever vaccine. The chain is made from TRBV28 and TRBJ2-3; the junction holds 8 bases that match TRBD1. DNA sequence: TGTGCCAGCAGTTTCGAGCCAGGACAGGGCTATGATACGCAGTATTTT. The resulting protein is CASSFEPGQGYDTQYF.